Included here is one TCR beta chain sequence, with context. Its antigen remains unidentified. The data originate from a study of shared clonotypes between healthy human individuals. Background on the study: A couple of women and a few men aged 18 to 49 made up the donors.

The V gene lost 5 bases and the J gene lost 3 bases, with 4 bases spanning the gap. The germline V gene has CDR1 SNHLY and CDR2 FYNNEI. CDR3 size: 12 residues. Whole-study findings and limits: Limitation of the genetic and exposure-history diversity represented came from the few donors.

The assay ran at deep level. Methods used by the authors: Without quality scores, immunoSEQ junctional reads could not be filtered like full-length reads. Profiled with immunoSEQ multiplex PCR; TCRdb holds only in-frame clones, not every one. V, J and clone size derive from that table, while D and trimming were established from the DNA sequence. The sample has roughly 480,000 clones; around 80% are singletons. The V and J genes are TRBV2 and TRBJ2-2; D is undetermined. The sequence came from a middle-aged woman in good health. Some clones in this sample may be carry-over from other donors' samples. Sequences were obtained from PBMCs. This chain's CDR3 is CASSLDTGELFF. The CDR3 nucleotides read TGTGCCAGCAGTCTGGACACCGGGGAGCTGTTTTTT.